The 28 T cell receptor beta chains listed next were all sequenced from one sample in a study of blood T cell repertoires in COVID-19. Generated by immunoSEQ multiplex PCR, the TCRdb table keeps only in-frame clones and is missing some. There are roughly 76,000 clones in the sample; around nine tenths occur only once, and approximately 1% lies in the top ten. Material for sequencing was PBMCs or T cells enriched from blood (not recorded which). The source is a woman aged 45-60 years with acute COVID-19.

This clone appeared once. The CDR3 region has the DNA TGTGCCAGCTCACCAAATTACAGGGCCACCTACGAGCAGTACTTC. This sequence encodes CASSPNYRATYEQYF. The chain joins TRBV18 to TRBJ2-7; D possibly corresponds to TRBD1 (6 bases). Germline values: CDR1 KGHSH, CDR2 LQKENI. V gave up 2 bases and J gave up 2 bases, with 13 bases separating them. This CDR3 has 15 amino acids. The variable domain in full, with the rest retrieved from reference TRBV18 and TRBJ2-7, is NAGVMQNPRHLVRRRGQEARLRCSPMKGHSHVYWYRQLPEEGLKFMVYLQKENIIDESGMPKERFSAEFPKEGPSILRIQQVVRGDSAAYFCASSPNYRATYEQYFGPGTRLTVT.

V is TRBV12-3 or TRBV12-4 and J is TRBJ1-2; 9 bases match TRBD1. The ends lost 1 base at V and 11 bases at J; junction bases unmatched: 5. This CDR3 contains 13 residues. The CDR3 DNA follows: TGTGCCAGCAGTTTAGGCGGGGGGACAGGGTACACCTTC. Residues: CASSLGGGTGYTF.

The chain uses TRBV24-1 and TRBJ2-5, with TRBD2 matching 7 bases. The CDR3 covers 14 residues. V was pared by 5 bases and J by 8 bases, with 10 bases of the junction left unmatched. CDR1 KGHDR and CDR2 SFDVKD come from the germline V gene. The CDR3 loop reads CATSAGVPGGTQYF. In nucleotides, the CDR3 is TGTGCCACCAGTGCTGGGGTACCGGGGGGAACCCAGTACTTC.

The chain has TRBV10-3 and TRBJ2-1; TRBD2 agrees at 8 bases. CDR1 is ENHRY, CDR2 SYGVKD, per germline. J was trimmed by 6 bases and V by 6 bases; bases with no gene match: 1. The CDR3 spans 12 residues. CDR3 region: CAIRTSGNEQFF. The CDR3 nucleotides read TGTGCCATCAGAACTAGCGGCAATGAGCAGTTCTTC.

The chain employs TRBV27 and TRBJ2-2; TRBD1 is a possible D gene (5 bases). The CDR3 is 14 residues long. V lost 3 bases to trimming and J lost 6 bases, with 11 bases between them. CDR1 and CDR2 (germline): MNHEY, SMNVEV (reference sequence). The CDR3 DNA follows: TGTGCCAGCAGTTTGAAAGGGGTCCCCGGGGAGCTGTTTTTT. This gives the protein CASSLKGVPGELFF.

The CDR3 reads CASSPPKASGNSYNEQFF. The DNA of the CDR3 is TGTGCCAGTAGCCCCCCTAAGGCTAGCGGAAACTCCTACAATGAGCAGTTCTTC. J is TRBJ2-1 and V is TRBV19; 7 bases align to TRBD2. The germline gives CDR1 LNHDA, CDR2 SQIVND (reference sequence). Trimming at V came to 6 bases and at J to 0 bases, leaving 14 bases not matched to a gene. This CDR3 is built from 18 residues.

The CDR3 loop is CASSSIAQWTGMSSDQPQHF. The CDR3 nucleotides read TGTGCCAGTAGTTCGATCGCTCAATGGACAGGGATGAGTTCGGATCAGCCCCAGCATTTT. V and J are TRBV19 and TRBJ1-5, with 8 bases fitting TRBD1. Trimming removed 5 bases from V and 5 bases from J; junction bases left unmatched: 23. Germline CDR1 LNHDA, CDR2 SQIVND (reference sequence). The CDR3 has 20 residues.

V is TRBV19 and J is TRBJ2-1, with 8 bases identical to TRBD1. CDR3 size: 15 residues. With V trimmed by 6 bases and J by 3 bases, 7 bases remained unmatched. Germline CDR1 and CDR2: LNHDA and SQIVND (reference sequence). The DNA for the CDR3 is TGTGCCAGTAGGAAGGGACAGGAGCACTACAATGAGCAGTTCTTC. Translating gives CASRKGQEHYNEQFF. The entire variable domain, with the rest obtained from reference TRBV19 and TRBJ2-1, is as follows: DGGITQSPKYLFRKEGQNVTLSCEQNLNHDAMYWYRQDPGQGLRLIYYSQIVNDFQKGDIAEGYSVSREKKESFPLTVTSAQKNPTAFYLCASRKGQEHYNEQFFGPGTRLTVL.

The chain is built from TRBV6-5 and TRBJ1-2; D is unresolved. The CDR3 length is 12 residues. Trimming shortened V by 6 bases and J by 6 bases, and 11 bases separated the two germline ends. Per germline, CDR1 MNHEY and CDR2 SVGAGI. The CDR3 loop is CASSHQVHGYTF. The CDR3 DNA is TGTGCCAGCAGCCATCAGGTCCATGGCTACACCTTC.

V and J are TRBV11-2 and TRBJ1-5; TRBD1 might be the D (5 bases). The CDR3 loop spans 15 amino acids. Germline CDR1 and CDR2: SGHAT and FQNNGV. Trimming removed 4 bases from V and 0 bases from J, with 10 bases in between. The CDR3 region has the DNA TGTGCCAGCAGCTCCCGGGGGAATAGCAATCAGCCCCAGCATTTT. It specifies CASSSRGNSNQPQHF.

The CDR3 coding sequence is TGTGCCAGTGACGGTGGCAGGACCGGGGAGCTGTTTTTT. It codes for CASDGGRTGELFF. The chain employs TRBV12-3 or TRBV12-4 and TRBJ2-2; no clear D gene. The CDR3 is made up of 13 amino acids. V dropped 9 bases and J dropped 5 bases, with 13 bases sitting between them.

This clone was seen more than once but under ten times. The rearrangement joins TRBV6-2 or TRBV6-3 to TRBJ2-1; 8 bases fit TRBD2. The CDR3 has 15 amino acids. Looked up from germline, CDR1 is MNHEY and CDR2 is SVGEGT. V was pared by 2 bases and J by 6 bases, with 6 bases of the junction left unmatched. The CDR3 loop is CASSYTGGPFNEQFF. Written as DNA, the CDR3 is TGTGCCAGCAGTTACACGGGAGGGCCCTTCAATGAGCAGTTCTTC.

The V gene is TRBV6-5, the J gene TRBJ2-2, with TRBD1 as a possible D gene (5 bases). The V and J ends lost 6 bases and 4 bases respectively, with 9 bases between them. Per the germline V gene, CDR1 is MNHEY and CDR2 is SVGAGI. CDR3 length: 13 residues. The CDR3 region is CASRLGVTGELFF. The DNA for the CDR3 is TGTGCCAGCAGGCTAGGGGTCACCGGGGAGCTGTTTTTT.

The chain employs TRBV6-2 or TRBV6-3 and TRBJ2-7; TRBD2 aligns across 7 bases. Losses at the gene ends were 1 base for V and 1 base for J; bases not matched to a gene: 4. The CDR3 sequence is 15 residues long. Germline assignment: CDR1 MNHEY and CDR2 SVGEGT. The CDR3 nucleotides read TGTGCCAGCAGTTACTTGGCTAGCGGATCCTACGAGCAGTACTTC. This gives the protein CASSYLASGSYEQYF.

The rearrangement uses TRBV5-1 and TRBJ2-5; TRBD1 matches 7 bases. Germline-derived CDR1 and CDR2 are SGHRS and YFSETQ. V shed 4 bases and J 5 bases; nucleotides not matched to a gene: 14. The CDR3 sequence is 16 residues long. The DNA for the CDR3 is TGCGCCAGCAGCCGCGCATCCTCAGGGGGACGTGAGACCCAGTACTTC. It specifies CASSRASSGGRETQYF.

The J gene is TRBJ1-5, the V gene TRBV13, with 7 bases fitting TRBD1. J was trimmed by 4 bases and V by 5 bases; bases with no gene match: 11. The CDR3 runs to 16 residues. Per the germline V gene, CDR1 is PRHDT and CDR2 is FYEKMQ (reference sequence). CDR3 nucleotide sequence: TGTGCCAGCAGCATAAGGGACAGTCTCGTAAATCAGCCCCAGCATTTT. Its protein is CASSIRDSLVNQPQHF. Complete variable domain (other parts from reference TRBV13 and TRBJ1-5): AAGVIQSPRHLIKEKRETATLKCYPIPRHDTVYWYQQGPGQDPQFLISFYEKMQSDKGSIPDRFSAQQFSDYHSELNMSSLELGDSALYFCASSIRDSLVNQPQHFGDGTRLSIL.

The J gene is TRBJ2-2, the V gene TRBV7-2, with 10 nucleotides matching TRBD1. Looked up from germline, CDR1 is SGHTA and CDR2 is FQGNSA. The V segment lost 4 bases and the J segment 4 bases; nucleotides outside the gene matches: 3. The length of the CDR3 is 15 residues. Here the CDR3 DNA reads TGTGCCAGCAGCTGGGGACAGGGGCTCACCGGGGAGCTGTTTTTT. Translated: CASSWGQGLTGELFF.

The chain joins TRBV5-4 to TRBJ1-2; TRBD1 aligns across 10 bases. V dropped 6 bases and J dropped 2; count of bases not matched to a gene: 7. The CDR3 is 15 residues long. Germline V gene sequence: CDR1 SGHNT, CDR2 YYREEE (reference sequence). CDR3 bases: TGTGCCAGCACCTTACGGACAGGGGGGAACTATGGCTACACCTTC. Residues: CASTLRTGGNYGYTF.

This clone has more than one count but fewer than ten. The chain uses TRBV2 and TRBJ2-3; D remains ambiguous. This CDR3 comprises 14 residues. Germline-derived CDR1 and CDR2 are SNHLY and FYNNEI. V lost 9 bases, J lost 0 bases, and 13 bases lay in between. The CDR3 loop reads CASGEVISTDTQYF. Written as DNA, the CDR3 is TGTGCCAGTGGCGAGGTTATTAGCACAGATACGCAGTATTTT.

The gene calls are TRBV7-7 and TRBJ2-6; possibly TRBD1 for D (6 bases). In germline, CDR1 is SSHAT, CDR2 FNYEAQ (reference sequence). Trimming pared 5 bases from V and 4 bases from J, leaving 15 bases between. This CDR3 comprises 16 residues. The CDR3 loop reads CASSLGTNIGANVLTF. The CDR3 DNA is TGTGCCAGCAGCCTTGGGACAAACATAGGGGCCAACGTCCTGACTTTC.

The J gene is TRBJ2-1, the V gene TRBV7-2; D is undetermined. The germline V gene has CDR1 SGHTA and CDR2 FQGNSA. Trimming pared 4 bases from V and 6 bases from J, leaving 10 bases between. The CDR3 spans 13 residues. Here the CDR3 DNA reads TGTGCCAGCAGCTCTTATCTCGTCAATGAGCAGTTCTTC. This translates into CASSSYLVNEQFF.

This sequence joins TRBV6-5 and TRBJ2-3; 7 nucleotides agree with TRBD1. V shed 5 bases, J shed 2 bases, and the junction held 4 bases outside the gene matches. The germline V gene encodes CDR1 MNHEY and CDR2 SVGAGI. The CDR3 loop spans 14 amino acids. CDR3 loop: CASSTGALTDTQYF. In DNA, the CDR3 is TGTGCCAGCAGTACAGGGGCCCTCACAGATACGCAGTATTTT.

The chain employs TRBV5-1 and TRBJ2-7; 8 nucleotides agree with TRBD1. Trimming at V came to 4 bases and at J to 5 bases, leaving 14 bases not matched to a gene. The length of the CDR3 is 16 residues. Germline CDR1 SGHRS, CDR2 YFSETQ. The chain's CDR3 is CASSLGIGQGLHEQYF. In nucleotides, the CDR3 is TGCGCCAGCAGCCTAGGAATCGGACAGGGCCTTCACGAGCAGTACTTC.

This rearrangement joins TRBV5-1 to TRBJ1-2; a weak D match, TRBD1 (6 bases). The CDR3 loop spans 14 amino acids. V lost 1 base to trimming and J lost 5 bases, with 12 bases between them. Germline values: CDR1 SGHRS, CDR2 YFSETQ. In nucleotides, the CDR3 is TGCGCCAGCAGCTTGTCAGGGCAGGGGTATGGCTACACCTTC. It encodes CASSLSGQGYGYTF.

A single count supports this clone. The V gene is TRBV3-1 (or the pseudogene TRBV3-2), the J gene TRBJ1-4; TRBD1 aligns across 9 bases. Germline-derived CDR1 and CDR2 are LGHDT and YNNKEL (reference sequence). Trimming removed 2 bases from V and 6 bases from J; junction bases left unmatched: 1. The CDR3 spans 14 residues. The CDR3 region is CASSQRTGDEKLFF. The CDR3 DNA sequence: TGTGCCAGCAGCCAACGGACAGGGGATGAAAAACTGTTTTTT.

This chain uses TRBV4-2 with TRBJ2-3, with TRBD2 matching 8 bases. This CDR3 region has 15 residues. The V gene's germline CDR1 is LGHNA and CDR2 YNFKEQ. The V and J ends lost 3 bases and 5 bases, in that order; junction bases with no gene match: 7. The CDR3 loop is CASSHSGMGEDTQYF. CDR3 sequence (DNA): TGTGCCAGCAGCCATAGCGGGATGGGGGAAGATACGCAGTATTTT.

The genes are TRBV29-1 and TRBJ2-3, with TRBD2 identical over 8 bases. Germline values: CDR1 SQVTM, CDR2 ANQGSEA. V lost 1 base, J lost 4 bases, and 7 bases stayed unmatched. CDR3 length: 15 residues. CDR3 coding DNA: TGCAGCGTTGAAGTAATAGCGGGATCAGCAGATACGCAGTATTTT. Translated, it gives CSVEVIAGSADTQYF.

The rearrangement joins TRBV5-1 to TRBJ1-5, with D perhaps matching TRBD1 (5 bases). V lost 4 bases and J 4 bases, leaving 9 bases between the germline ends. The germline V gene encodes CDR1 SGHRS and CDR2 YFSETQ. The CDR3 loop spans 13 amino acids. The CDR3 protein is CASSLSGNQPQHF. DNA of the CDR3: TGCGCCAGCAGCCTATCAGGGAATCAGCCCCAGCATTTT.